Listed below are T cell receptor beta chains from one sample, sequenced in a study of identical twins. TCRdb redid the calling of the 5' RACE reads with MiXCR, one entry per CDR3 protein. This table holds about 1.7 million distinct CDR3 sequences, less than 35% found once. Sample: cord blood. These receptors originate from a newborn girl in good health. Each CDR3 is given with its conserved first and last residue. A D gene is named only where the DNA matches it firmly. Some rows mark clone size as missing; the rest say once, few, many or name a class of expanded clone.

j_call clone_size d_call v_call cdr3_aa cdr3_nt
TRBJ2-7 few . TRBV20-1 CSARAADDYEQYF TGCAGTGCTAGAGCGGCGGACGACTACGAGCAGTACTTC
TRBJ2-1 . . TRBV24-1 CATSDPTTTYNEQFF TGTGCCACCAGTGACCCGACTACCACCTACAATGAGCAGTTCTTC
TRBJ2-5 . . TRBV12-3/TRBV12-4 CASSPTVRTYGQYF TGTGCCAGCAGTCCGACAGTAAGGACCTACGGGCAGTACTTC
TRBJ2-3 many . TRBV15 CATSRDNLASNPTTSTDTQYF TGTGCCACCAGCAGAGATAACCTAGCTAGCAATCCCACAACTAGCACAGATACGCAGTATTTT
TRBJ2-7 . . TRBV24-1 CATSDPRRPYEQYF TGTGCCACCAGTGACCCTAGAAGACCCTACGAGCAGTACTTC
TRBJ1-5 . . TRBV4-1 CASSQEGPNQPQHF TGCGCCAGCAGCCAAGAAGGTCCTAATCAGCCCCAGCATTTT
TRBJ2-1 many TRBD1 TRBV6-1 CASPGTGTYNEQFF TGTGCCAGTCCCGGGACAGGGACCTACAATGAGCAGTTCTTC
TRBJ1-6 . . TRBV4-2 CASSQGVGGNNSPLHF TGTGCCAGCAGCCAAGGGGTGGGCGGTAATAATTCACCCCTCCACTTT
TRBJ2-3 few TRBD2 TRBV9 CASSVQTEAGFRDTQYF TGTGCCAGCAGCGTACAGACCGAAGCGGGGTTTCGGGATACGCAGTATTTT
TRBJ2-3 . TRBD2 TRBV4-2 CASSQDQKGRGRLPDTQYF TGTGCCAGCAGCCAAGATCAGAAAGGGAGGGGCCGACTCCCAGATACGCAGTATTTT
TRBJ1-2 few . TRBV7-2 CASSFGRFHGYTF TGTGCCAGCAGCTTCGGACGGTTCCATGGCTACACCTTC
TRBJ2-1 few TRBD2 TRBV5-1 CASSVLAGRESEQFF TGCGCCAGCAGCGTACTAGCGGGAAGGGAAAGTGAGCAGTTCTTC
TRBJ1-2 . TRBD1 TRBV2 CASLRDRGNYGYTF TGTGCCAGCCTACGGGACAGGGGGAACTATGGCTACACCTTC
TRBJ2-7 many . TRBV29-1 CSVGGTSYEQYF TGCAGCGTTGGAGGGACTTCCTACGAGCAGTACTTC
TRBJ1-2 . . TRBV30 CAWFLDGSRYGYTF TGTGCCTGGTTTCTGGACGGCTCGCGCTATGGCTACACCTTC
TRBJ2-7 few . TRBV4-2 CASSLARDGYYEQYF TGTGCCAGCAGCCTCGCGCGCGACGGGTACTACGAGCAGTACTTC
TRBJ1-2 . TRBD1 TRBV7-9 CASSLRTGNEGYTF TGTGCCAGCAGCTTAAGGACAGGGAATGAGGGCTACACCTTC
TRBJ2-3 few TRBD2 TRBV24-1 CAASSGGTDTQYF TGTGCCGCATCTAGCGGGGGGACAGATACGCAGTATTTT
TRBJ2-1 many . TRBV21-1 CASSPRDRVVNEQFF TGTGCCAGCAGCCCCCGGGACAGGGTAGTCAATGAGCAGTTCTTC
TRBJ2-7 few . TRBV18 CASSPLEQGGQYF TGTGCCAGCTCACCACTAGAACAGGGCGGGCAGTACTTC
TRBJ2-1 . TRBD1 TRBV10-3 CAISATGNEQFF TGTGCCATCAGTGCGACAGGGAATGAGCAGTTCTTC
TRBJ2-1 . . TRBV20-1 CSARAASFYNEQFF TGCAGTGCTAGAGCAGCCAGTTTCTACAATGAGCAGTTCTTC
TRBJ1-4 few TRBD1 TRBV3-1 CASSQDLTRGTNEKLFF TGTGCCAGCAGCCAAGATTTGACCAGGGGGACCAATGAAAAACTGTTTTTT
TRBJ2-2 . TRBD2 TRBV11-2 CASVWTRGPGELFF TGTGCCAGCGTATGGACTAGGGGACCCGGGGAGCTGTTTTTT